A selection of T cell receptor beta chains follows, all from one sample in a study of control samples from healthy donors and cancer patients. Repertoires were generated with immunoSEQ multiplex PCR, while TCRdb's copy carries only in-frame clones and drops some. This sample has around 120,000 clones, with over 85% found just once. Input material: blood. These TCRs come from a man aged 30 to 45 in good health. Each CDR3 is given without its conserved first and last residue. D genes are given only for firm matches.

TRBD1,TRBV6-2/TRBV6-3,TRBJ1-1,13,ASSSLDRVNTEAF
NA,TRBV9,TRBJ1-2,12,ASSSPPGDYGYT
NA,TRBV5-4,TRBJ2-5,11,ASSLNFQETQY
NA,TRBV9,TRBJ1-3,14,ASSVEAGMGGNTIY
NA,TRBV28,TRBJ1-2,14,ASSWGARGGVRGYT
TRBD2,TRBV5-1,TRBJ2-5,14,ASSWGRGGGQETQY
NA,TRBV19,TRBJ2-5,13,ASSISPDRKKTQY
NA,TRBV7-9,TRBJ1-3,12,ASTHTDSGNTIY
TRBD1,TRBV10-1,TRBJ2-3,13,ASSDLTGDADTQY
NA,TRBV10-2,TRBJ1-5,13,ASTPRQAANQPQH
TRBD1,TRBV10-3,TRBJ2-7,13,AISDPGQGANEQY
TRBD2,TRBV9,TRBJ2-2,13,ASSGTGGAAGELF
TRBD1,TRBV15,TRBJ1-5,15,ATSRDLPGQNNQPQH
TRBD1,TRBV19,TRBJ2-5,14,ASSIRTGGSQETQY
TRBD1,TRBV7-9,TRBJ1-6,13,ASSSGGQGYSPLH
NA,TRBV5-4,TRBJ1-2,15,ASNNRSGFRGNYGYT
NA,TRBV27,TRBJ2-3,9,ASSFRDTQY
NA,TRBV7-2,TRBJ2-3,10,ASSPYADTQY
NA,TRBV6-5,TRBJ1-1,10,ATKTVNTEAF
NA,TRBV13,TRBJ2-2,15,ASSLWAGKNLGGELF
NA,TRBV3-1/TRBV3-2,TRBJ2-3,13,ASSQRDPFTDTQY
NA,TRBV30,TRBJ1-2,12,AWSVRGGGRGYT
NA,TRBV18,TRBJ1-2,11,ASSPPRSYGYT
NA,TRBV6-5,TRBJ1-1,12,ASSSDGGLTEAF
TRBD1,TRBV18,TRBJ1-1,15,ASSPSTFGQGGTEAF
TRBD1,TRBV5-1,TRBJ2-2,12,ASSRQGATGELF
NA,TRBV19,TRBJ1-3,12,ASSKPFSGNTIY
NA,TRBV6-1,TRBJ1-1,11,ASSERRATEAF
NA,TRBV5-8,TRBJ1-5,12,ASSFRGGNQPQH
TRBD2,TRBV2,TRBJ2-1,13,ASTIGGSSYNEQF
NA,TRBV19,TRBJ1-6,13,ASSGGPYLASPLH
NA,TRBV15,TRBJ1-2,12,ATSTTTAMGGYT
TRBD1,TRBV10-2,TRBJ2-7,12,ASRGQGARDEQY
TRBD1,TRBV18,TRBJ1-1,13,ASSRQGAKNTEAF
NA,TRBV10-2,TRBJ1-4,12,ASSEDGINEKLF
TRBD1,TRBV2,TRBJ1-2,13,ASSDLNRGRGGYT
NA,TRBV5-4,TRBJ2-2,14,ASSSGVTGNTGELF
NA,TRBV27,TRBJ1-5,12,ASSQGTGRKPQH
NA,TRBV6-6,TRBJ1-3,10,ASHRQGNTIY
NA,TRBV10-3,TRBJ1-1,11,ATHGRLGTEAF
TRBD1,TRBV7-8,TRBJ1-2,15,ASSRTDRVILGGGYT
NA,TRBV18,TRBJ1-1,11,ASSPVQGSEAF
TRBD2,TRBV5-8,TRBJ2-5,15,ASSPGLARILQETQY
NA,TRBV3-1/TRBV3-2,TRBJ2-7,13,ASSQGSGDPYEQY
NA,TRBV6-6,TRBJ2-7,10,ASSRTPYEQY
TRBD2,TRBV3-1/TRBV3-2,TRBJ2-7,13,ASAEGGTSIYEQY
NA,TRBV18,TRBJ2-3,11,ASSAVPTDTQY
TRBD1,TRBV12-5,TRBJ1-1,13,ASGLPSDRAAEAF